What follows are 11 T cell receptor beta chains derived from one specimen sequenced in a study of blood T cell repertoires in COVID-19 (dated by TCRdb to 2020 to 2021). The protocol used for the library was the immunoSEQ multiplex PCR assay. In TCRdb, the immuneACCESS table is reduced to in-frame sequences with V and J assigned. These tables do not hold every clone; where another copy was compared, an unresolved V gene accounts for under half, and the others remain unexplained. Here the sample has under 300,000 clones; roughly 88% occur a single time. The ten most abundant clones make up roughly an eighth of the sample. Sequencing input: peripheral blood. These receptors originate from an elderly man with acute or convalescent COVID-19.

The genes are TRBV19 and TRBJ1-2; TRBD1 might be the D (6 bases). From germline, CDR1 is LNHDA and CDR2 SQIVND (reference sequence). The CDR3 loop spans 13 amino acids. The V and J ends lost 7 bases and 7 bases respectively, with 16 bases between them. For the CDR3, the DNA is TGTGCCAGTACCTTCGCAGGGGTTAGTGGCTACACCTTC. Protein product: CASTFAGVSGYTF.

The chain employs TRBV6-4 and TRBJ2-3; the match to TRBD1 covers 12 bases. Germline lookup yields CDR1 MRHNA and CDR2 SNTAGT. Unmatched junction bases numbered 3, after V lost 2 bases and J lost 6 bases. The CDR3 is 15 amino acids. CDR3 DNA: TGTGCCAGCAGTGACGGGACAGGGGGCCGGGATACGCAGTATTTT. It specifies CASSDGTGGRDTQYF.

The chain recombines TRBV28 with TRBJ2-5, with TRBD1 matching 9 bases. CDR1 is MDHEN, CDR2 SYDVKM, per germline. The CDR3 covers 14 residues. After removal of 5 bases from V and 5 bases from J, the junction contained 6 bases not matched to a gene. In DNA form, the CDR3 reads TGTGCCAGCAGTCTGGGGACAGGGACGGAGACCCAGTACTTC. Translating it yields CASSLGTGTETQYF.

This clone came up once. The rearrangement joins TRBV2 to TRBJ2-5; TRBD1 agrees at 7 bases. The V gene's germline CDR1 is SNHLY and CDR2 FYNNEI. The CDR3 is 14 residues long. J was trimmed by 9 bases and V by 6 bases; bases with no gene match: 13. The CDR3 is CASSATGTASAQYF. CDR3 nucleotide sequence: TGTGCCAGCAGCGCTACCGGGACAGCTTCGGCCCAGTACTTC.

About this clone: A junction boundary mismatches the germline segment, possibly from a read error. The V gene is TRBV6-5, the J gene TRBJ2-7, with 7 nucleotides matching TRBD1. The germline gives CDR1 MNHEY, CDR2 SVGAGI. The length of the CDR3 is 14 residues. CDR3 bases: TGTGCCAGCAGTTACAGACAGGGCTCCAACGAGCAGTACTTC. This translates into CASSYRQGSNEQYF.

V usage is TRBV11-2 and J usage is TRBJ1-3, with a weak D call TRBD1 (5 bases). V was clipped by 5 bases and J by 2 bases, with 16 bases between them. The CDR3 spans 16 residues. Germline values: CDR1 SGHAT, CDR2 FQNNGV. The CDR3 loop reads CASSPVRGVAGNTIYF. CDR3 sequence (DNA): TGTGCCAGCAGCCCCGTTCGGGGGGTAGCTGGAAACACCATATATTTT.

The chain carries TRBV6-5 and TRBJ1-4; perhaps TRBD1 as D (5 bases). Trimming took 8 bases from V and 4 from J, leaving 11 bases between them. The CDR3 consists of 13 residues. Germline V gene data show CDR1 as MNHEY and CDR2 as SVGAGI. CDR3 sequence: CASGEGLNEKLFF. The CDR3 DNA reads TGTGCCAGCGGGGAGGGACTTAATGAAAAACTGTTTTTT.

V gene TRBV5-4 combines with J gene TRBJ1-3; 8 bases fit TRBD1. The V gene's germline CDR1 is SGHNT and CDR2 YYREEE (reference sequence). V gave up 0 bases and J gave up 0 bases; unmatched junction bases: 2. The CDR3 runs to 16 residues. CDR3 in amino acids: CASSLVQGASGNTIYF. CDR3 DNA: TGTGCCAGCAGCTTGGTCCAGGGGGCCTCTGGAAACACCATATATTTT.

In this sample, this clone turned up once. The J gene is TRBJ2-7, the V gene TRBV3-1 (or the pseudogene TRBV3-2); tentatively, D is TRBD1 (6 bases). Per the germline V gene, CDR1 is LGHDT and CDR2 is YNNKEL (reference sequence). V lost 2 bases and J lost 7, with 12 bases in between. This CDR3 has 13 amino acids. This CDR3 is CASSQHRVGEQYF. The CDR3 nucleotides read TGTGCCAGCAGCCAACACAGGGTAGGAGAGCAGTACTTC.

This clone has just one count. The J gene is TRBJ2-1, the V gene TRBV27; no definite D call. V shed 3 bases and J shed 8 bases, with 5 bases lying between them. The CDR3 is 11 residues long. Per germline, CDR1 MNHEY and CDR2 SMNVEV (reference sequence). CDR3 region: CASSLADEQFF. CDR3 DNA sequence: TGTGCCAGCAGTTTGGCTGATGAGCAGTTCTTC.

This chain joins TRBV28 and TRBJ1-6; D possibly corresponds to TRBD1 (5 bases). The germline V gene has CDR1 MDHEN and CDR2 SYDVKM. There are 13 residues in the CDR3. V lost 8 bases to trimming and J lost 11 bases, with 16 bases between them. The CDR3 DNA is TGTGCCAGCCTAATGGGGGGTGAGGCACCCCTCCACTTT. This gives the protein CASLMGGEAPLHF.